This T cell receptor (beta chain) was captured by sequencing in a study of OX40 agonist ivuxolimab in advanced cancers. Looking at the study overall: Dosing consisted of intravenous ivuxolimab at 0.01 to 10 mg/kg every 2 weeks.

Method: immunoSEQ multiplex PCR; TCRdb's copy keeps in-frame clones and lacks some. The table records about 78,000 clones, around 94% of them present only once. The CDR3 spans 15 residues. V lost 5 bases to trimming and J lost 2 bases, with 10 bases between them. Germline-derived CDR1 and CDR2 are LGHNA and YNFKEQ. The input for sequencing was CD4+ or CD8+ T cells sorted from blood, taken in a trial of the OX40 agonist ivuxolimab. The rearrangement uses TRBV4-2 and TRBJ2-6; perhaps D is TRBD1 or TRBD2 (5 bases each). This clonotype was obtained from an adult with an advanced solid tumor such as melanoma, head and neck, liver or kidney cancer. The CDR3 is CASSERGPGANVLTF. The DNA for the CDR3 is TGTGCCAGCAGCGAACGGGGCCCTGGGGCCAACGTCCTGACTTTC.